These 10 T cell receptor beta chains were all obtained from the same sample, sequenced in a study of response to subunit inactivated influenza vaccine. TCRdb ran MiXCR on the RT-PCR reads and lists one entry per CDR3 protein. The data hold 630,000 or so distinct CDR3 sequences, with less than 20% observed a single time. Sequenced here: PBMCs from blood, sampled 12 days after vaccination. The receptors derive from a man aged 45-60 years who received an inactivated influenza vaccine.

The chain employs TRBV18 and TRBJ2-5; 10 bases fit TRBD1. CDR3 size: 15 residues. The ends lost 4 bases at V and 4 bases at J; junction bases unmatched: 6. Germline lookup yields CDR1 KGHSH and CDR2 LQKENI. The CDR3 DNA follows: TGTGCCAGCTCACTCCAATGGACAGGGGGAGAGACCCAGTACTTC. Protein sequence: CASSLQWTGGETQYF.

This clonotype was observed a few times. This rearrangement joins TRBV21-1 to TRBJ2-1; TRBD1 is the table's D call, not checked against the DNA. TRBV21-1 is marked as a pseudogene. The CDR3 is made up of 16 amino acids. The CDR3 sequence is CASSLRPGPSFNEQFF. The CDR3 DNA is TGTGCCAGCAGCCTTCGGCCGGGACCAAGCTTCAATGAGCAGTTCTTC.

This clonotype was recorded a few times. The V gene is TRBV7-9, the J gene TRBJ2-1; D unclear. Germline lookup yields CDR1 SEHNR and CDR2 FQNEAQ (reference sequence). Between the trimmed V and J ends, which lost 5 bases and 3 bases, there was a span of 8 bases. The CDR3 covers 13 residues. The CDR3 DNA sequence: TGTGCCAGCAGCCCAGACAACTACAATGAGCAGTTCTTC. This gives the protein CASSPDNYNEQFF.

The chain uses TRBV7-9 and TRBJ2-3; possibly TRBD1 or TRBD2 for D (5 bases each). The V end was cut by 5 bases, the J end by 6 bases, with 21 bases between. The CDR3 covers 16 residues. Germline CDR1 SEHNR, CDR2 FQNEAQ (reference sequence). In DNA form, the CDR3 reads TGTGCCAGCAGCCCAAAGGGGACGTCTAAGACGGATACGCAGTATTTT. It yields the protein CASSPKGTSKTDTQYF.

This rearrangement joins TRBV4-3 to TRBJ2-1; a possible D gene is TRBD1 (5 bases). Between the trimmed V and J ends, which lost 4 bases and 2 bases, there was a span of 18 bases. The CDR3 runs to 17 residues. Germline V gene sequence: CDR1 LGHNA, CDR2 YSLEER. Here the CDR3 reads CASSRSSTGFTYNEQFF. CDR3 nucleotides: TGCGCCAGCAGCCGATCGTCTACAGGTTTCACCTACAATGAGCAGTTCTTC.

This clonotype turned up a few times. This chain links TRBV6-2 or TRBV6-3 with TRBJ2-1; unclear D gene. The CDR3 contains 13 residues. Looked up from germline, CDR1 is MNHEY and CDR2 is SVGEGT. The V end was cut by 6 bases, the J end by 7 bases, with 13 bases between. As DNA, the CDR3 is TGTGCCAGCAGAAGCACTACTTATAATGAGCAGTTCTTC. Its protein is CASRSTTYNEQFF.

This clonotype has more than one count but fewer than ten. The chain recombines TRBV20-1 with TRBJ2-7; D unclear. Germline values: CDR1 DFQATT, CDR2 SNEGSKA (reference sequence). The CDR3 runs 10 residues. Trimming left V 7 bases short and J 4 bases short, with 8 bases between. For the CDR3, the DNA is TGCAGTGTCGGAGAATACGAGCAGTACTTC. Translation gives CSVGEYEQYF.

The CDR3 region is CSVRPGVNEQFF. The CDR3 DNA sequence: TGCAGCGTCCGTCCGGGGGTCAATGAGCAGTTCTTC. The chain employs TRBV29-1 and TRBJ2-1, with D perhaps matching TRBD2 (6 bases). V lost 6 bases to trimming and J lost 6 bases, with 12 bases between them. Germline CDR1 SQVTM, CDR2 ANQGSEA. The CDR3 is 12 residues long.

This clonotype has only a few counts. The chain uses TRBV28 and TRBJ2-7; possible D gene TRBD1, 5 bases. The CDR3 loop spans 15 amino acids. Germline assignment: CDR1 MDHEN and CDR2 SYDVKM. Trimming pared 5 bases from V and 0 bases from J, leaving 14 bases between. The CDR3: CASSPGKVISYEQYF. DNA for the CDR3: TGTGCCAGCAGTCCAGGGAAAGTTATCTCCTACGAGCAGTACTTC.

J is TRBJ1-5 and V is TRBV30; D remains unclear. Germline CDR1 reads GTSNPN; CDR2 reads SVGIG (reference sequence). The CDR3 is made up of 13 amino acids. V was clipped by 5 bases and J by 6 bases, with 14 bases between them. The CDR3 protein is CAWALQGGQPQHF. Written as DNA, the CDR3 is TGTGCCTGGGCGCTCCAAGGTGGTCAGCCCCAGCATTTT.